This T cell receptor beta chain was profiled in a study of blood T cells in healthy people across ages. Findings and limits, study-wide: In long-lived donors, naive CD4+ cell counts and diversity exceeded those of aged donors.

This clonotype appeared a few times. The antigen is unknown. Primers used in a second PCR of roughly 6 to 11 cycles were a sample-barcoded 5' primer and a J-beta primer mix. TCRdb processed the 5' RACE reads anew with MiXCR; each CDR3 protein has one entry. The table includes about 1.6 million distinct CDR3 sequences, approximately 32% detected once. Sample: blood. This sequence originates from a woman aged 25 to 39 in good health.

The CDR3 DNA reads TGTGCCAGCAGTTTATCTCCTGGACCCTACTTTGGGTTCTTC. Protein sequence: CASSLSPGPYFGFF. This sequence joins TRBV28 and TRBJ2-1; D not certain. The CDR3 runs to 14 residues. The germline gives CDR1 MDHEN, CDR2 SYDVKM. The ends were cut back, 1 base at V and 15 bases at J, with 19 bases in the middle.